A single sample gave rise to the 31 T cell receptor beta chains below, sequenced in a study of radiotherapy plus CTLA-4 blockade in lung cancer. The data were produced by immunoSEQ multiplex PCR, yet TCRdb's version contains in-frame clones alone and is incomplete. This repertoire shows more than 90,000 clones, 81% found once; its top ten account for 3.3%. The sample in question was peripheral blood, obtained from a patient treated with radiotherapy plus ipilimumab. These TCRs come from a human donor with non-small cell lung cancer that progressed on radiotherapy plus ipilimumab. Some clones in this sample may be carry-over from other donors' samples.

The chain uses TRBV5-5 and TRBJ1-2; D might be TRBD1 (6 bases). Germline loops: CDR1 SGHKS, CDR2 YYEKEE (reference sequence). The CDR3 has 18 amino acids. Trimming left V 0 bases short and J 8 bases short, with 26 bases between. The DNA of the CDR3 is TGTGCCAGCAGCTTGGGTCTTGAGGGCACAGGGTGGCTTGGAGGCTACACCTTC. Protein product: CASSLGLEGTGWLGGYTF. Looking up the rest from reference TRBV5-5 and TRBJ1-2 gives the full variable domain: DAGVTQSPTHLIKTRGQQVTLRCSPISGHKSVSWYQQVLGQGPQFIFQYYEKEERGRGNFPDRFSARQFPNYSSELNVNALLLGDSALYLCASSLGLEGTGWLGGYTFGSGTRLTVV.

The chain recombines TRBV2 with TRBJ1-2, with D possibly being TRBD1 (6 bases). V was pared by 4 bases and J by 5 bases, with 20 bases between. Germline CDR1 SNHLY, CDR2 FYNNEI. The CDR3 is 16 residues long. CDR3 sequence: CASSAEGGQTIYGYTF. In DNA form, the CDR3 reads TGTGCCAGCAGTGCAGAGGGAGGACAGACAATTTATGGCTACACCTTC.

The chain is built from TRBV4-3 and TRBJ2-7, with 10 bases lining up with TRBD2. The CDR3 has 16 amino acids. CDR1 LGHNA and CDR2 YSLEER come from the germline V gene. Trimming at V came to 4 bases and at J to 1 base, leaving 7 bases not matched to a gene. Written as DNA, the CDR3 is TGCGCCAGCAGCCTTACTAGTAGCGGGGGGTCCTACGAGCAGTACTTC. Its protein is CASSLTSSGGSYEQYF.

V gene TRBV7-2 combines with J gene TRBJ1-6, with D unclear. Per germline, CDR1 SGHTA and CDR2 FQGNSA. The CDR3 consists of 15 residues. The V gene lost 1 base and the J gene lost 7 bases, with 11 bases spanning the gap. The CDR3 spells CASSLVFGDNSPLHF. CDR3 nucleotide sequence: TGTGCCAGCAGCTTAGTGTTTGGTGACAATTCACCCCTCCACTTT.

V and J are TRBV5-1 and TRBJ2-5; 7 bases agree with TRBD1. The CDR3 loop spans 14 amino acids. V trimming: 2 bases; J trimming: 5 bases; junction bases outside the gene matches: 6. Germline CDR1 is SGHRS and CDR2 is YFSETQ. CDR3 residues: CASSFQGGEETQYF. CDR3 in DNA: TGCGCCAGCAGCTTCCAAGGGGGCGAGGAGACCCAGTACTTC.

The rearrangement uses TRBV28 and TRBJ1-1; TRBD1 is a possible D gene (5 bases). The V end lost 2 bases, the J end lost 13 bases, and 14 bases lay between the germline ends. The CDR3 contains 12 residues. The germline gives CDR1 MDHEN, CDR2 SYDVKM. CDR3 protein: CASSLRGHEGFF. The CDR3 nucleotides read TGTGCCAGCAGTTTACGAGGACATGAGGGTTTCTTT. The complete variable domain, with remaining parts taken from reference TRBV28 and TRBJ1-1, reads DVKVTQSSRYLVKRTGEKVFLECVQDMDHENMFWYRQDPGLGLRLIYFSYDVKMKEKGDIPEGYSVSREKKERFSLILESASTNQTSMYLCASSLRGHEGFFGQGTRLTVV.

This sequence joins TRBV18 and TRBJ2-5; no definite D call. CDR1 is KGHSH, CDR2 LQKENI, per germline. The V and J ends lost 2 bases and 5 bases respectively, with 9 bases between them. CDR3 length: 13 residues. CDR3 in DNA: TGTGCCAGCTCACCAAATGACTGGGAGACCCAGTACTTC. This codes for CASSPNDWETQYF. Complete variable domain (other parts from reference TRBV18 and TRBJ2-5): NAGVMQNPRHLVRRRGQEARLRCSPMKGHSHVYWYRQLPEEGLKFMVYLQKENIIDESGMPKERFSAEFPKEGPSILRIQQVVRGDSAAYFCASSPNDWETQYFGPGTRLLVL.

The V gene is TRBV7-6, the J gene TRBJ1-5, with D possibly TRBD1 on 5 matching bases. CDR1 is SGHVS and CDR2 is FNYEAQ in the germline V gene. With 5 bases removed from V and 2 bases from J, the gap between germline ends came to 16 bases. This CDR3 has 16 residues. Here the CDR3 DNA reads TGTGCCAGCAGCCCTGGGGGGATCGGTCGCAATCAGCCCCAGCATTTT. Amino acid sequence: CASSPGGIGRNQPQHF.

The chain joins TRBV7-8 to TRBJ2-1; TRBD2 agrees at 9 bases. Losses at the gene ends were 1 base for V and 4 bases for J; bases not matched to a gene: 2. The CDR3 loop spans 15 amino acids. Germline values: CDR1 SGHVS, CDR2 FQNEAQ. For the CDR3, the DNA is TGTGCCAGCAGCTTAGAAGCGGGGGGTTACAATGAGCAGTTCTTC. Protein sequence: CASSLEAGGYNEQFF. The full variable domain, in which reference TRBV7-8 and TRBJ2-1 provide the parts outside the CDR3, is GAGVSQSPRYKVAKRGQDVALRCDPISGHVSLFWYQQALGQGPEFLTYFQNEAQLDKSGLPSDRFFAERPEGSVSTLKIQRTQQEDSAVYLCASSLEAGGYNEQFFGPGTRLTVL.

V usage is TRBV28 and J usage is TRBJ1-4, with TRBD1 matching 9 bases. The CDR3 is made up of 15 amino acids. Germline V lookup: CDR1 MDHEN, CDR2 SYDVKM. The V segment lost 6 bases and the J segment 6 bases; nucleotides outside the gene matches: 8. The CDR3: CASRRPQGADEKLFF. In nucleotides, the CDR3 is TGTGCCAGCAGGCGGCCACAGGGGGCCGATGAAAAACTGTTTTTT. Full variable domain (outside the CDR3, taken from reference TRBV28 and TRBJ1-4): DVKVTQSSRYLVKRTGEKVFLECVQDMDHENMFWYRQDPGLGLRLIYFSYDVKMKEKGDIPEGYSVSREKKERFSLILESASTNQTSMYLCASRRPQGADEKLFFGSGTQLSVL.

This clone has a single count. CDR3 sequence (DNA): TGTGCCAGCAGTGATCGGGGGGGGCCTCAAGAGACCCAGTACTTC. Encoded protein: CASSDRGGPQETQYF. V and J are TRBV2 and TRBJ2-5; 8 nucleotides agree with TRBD2. The CDR3 extends over 15 amino acids. Germline V lookup: CDR1 SNHLY, CDR2 FYNNEI. V shed 3 bases, J shed 2 bases, and the junction held 5 bases outside the gene matches.

CDR3 bases: TGTGCCAGTAGATCAGGACAGGGGCAACAGCCCCAGCATTTT. It is translated as CASRSGQGQQPQHF. The chain is built from TRBV19 and TRBJ1-5; 9 bases agree with TRBD1. Germline trimming cut 6 bases from V and 7 bases from J; bases unmatched to any gene: 7. The CDR3 spans 14 residues. CDR1 is LNHDA, CDR2 SQIVND, per germline (reference sequence).

Notes on this clone: Mismatch with germline at one junction end may stem from a read error. This chain uses TRBV29-1 with TRBJ2-2, with D unclear. Germline CDR1 is SQVTM and CDR2 is ANQGSEA. The CDR3 is made up of 12 amino acids. This CDR3 is CSVSGNAGELFF. Here the CDR3 DNA reads TGCAGCGTTTCTGGGAACGCCGGGGAGCTGTTTTTT.

In this sample, this clone turned up once. This chain links TRBV5-1 with TRBJ2-2; 8 nucleotides align to TRBD1. The CDR3 consists of 16 residues. With 3 bases clipped from V and 0 bases from J, the junction kept 4 bases outside the gene matches. Germline CDR1 and CDR2: SGHRS and YFSETQ. The CDR3 DNA reads TGCGCCAGCAGCTCGACAGGGGACGCGAACACCGGGGAGCTGTTTTTT. It translates to CASSSTGDANTGELFF. Looking up the rest from reference TRBV5-1 and TRBJ2-2 gives the full variable domain: KAGVTQTPRYLIKTRGQQVTLSCSPISGHRSVSWYQQTPGQGLQFLFEYFSETQRNKGNFPGRFSGRQFSNSRSEMNVSTLELGDSALYLCASSSTGDANTGELFFGEGSRLTVL.

In DNA, the CDR3 is TGCGCCAGCAGCTTTGTGGCTAGCTCCTACAATGAGCAGTTCTTC. Its translation is CASSFVASSYNEQFF. The chain uses TRBV5-1 and TRBJ2-1; D ambiguous. Germline assignment: CDR1 SGHRS and CDR2 YFSETQ. Between the trimmed V and J ends, which lost 2 bases and 0 bases, there was a span of 9 bases. The CDR3 covers 15 residues.

This clone was recorded only once. The rearrangement links TRBV11-1 to TRBJ2-1, with TRBD2 matching over 14 bases. CDR3 length equals 15 residues. V shed 5 bases, J shed 7 bases, and the junction held 4 bases outside the gene matches. CDR1 and CDR2 from the germline V gene are SGHAT and FQDESV (reference sequence). Written as DNA, the CDR3 is TGTGCCAGCAGCGAAGGACTAGCGGGAGGAAATGAGCAGTTCTTC. Protein sequence: CASSEGLAGGNEQFF.

The V call is TRBV4-1, the J call TRBJ2-1, with unresolved D. The germline V gene encodes CDR1 MGHRA and CDR2 YSYEKL. CDR3 length: 13 residues. Trimming shortened V by 2 bases and J by 9 bases, and 11 bases separated the two germline ends. The CDR3 is CASSQPLLGEQFF. The DNA of the CDR3 is TGCGCCAGCAGCCAACCCTTGCTGGGTGAGCAGTTCTTC.

The chain is built from TRBV4-2 and TRBJ2-7; TRBD1 aligns across 9 bases. Germline assignment: CDR1 LGHNA and CDR2 YNFKEQ. After removal of 4 bases from V and 4 bases from J, the junction contained 2 bases not matched to a gene. The CDR3 has 13 amino acids. The CDR3 DNA reads as TGTGCCAGCAGCCGACAGGGGGGATACGAGCAGTACTTC. Residues: CASSRQGGYEQYF.

J is TRBJ1-1 and V is TRBV19; TRBD1 matches at 11 bases. Trimming cost V 4 bases and J 6 bases; bases outside gene matches: 4. This CDR3 is built from 14 residues. Germline V gives CDR1 LNHDA, CDR2 SQIVND (reference sequence). The CDR3 DNA sequence: TGTGCCAGTAGTACGGGGACAGGGGGGTCTGAAGCTTTCTTT. Its translation: CASSTGTGGSEAFF.

CDR3 nucleotides: TGTGCCAGCAGCTTCACAGGGGGAGGCAATCAGCCCCAGCATTTT. The encoded protein is CASSFTGGGNQPQHF. The chain employs TRBV5-4 and TRBJ1-5, with 8 bases lining up with TRBD1. CDR3 length: 15 amino acids. Germline CDR1 reads SGHNT; CDR2 reads YYREEE (reference sequence). The V and J ends lost 2 bases and 2 bases, in that order; junction bases with no gene match: 3.

This rearrangement joins TRBV7-9 to TRBJ1-3; tentatively, D is TRBD1 (6 bases). The CDR3 sequence is 17 residues long. Per germline, CDR1 SEHNR and CDR2 FQNEAQ (reference sequence). V was clipped by 5 bases and J by 2 bases, with 19 bases between them. CDR3 DNA sequence: TGTGCCAGCAGCCAACTTTTGAGAGGGGGGCCTGGAAACACCATATATTTT. It specifies CASSQLLRGGPGNTIYF. The entire variable domain, with the rest obtained from reference TRBV7-9 and TRBJ1-3, is as follows: DTGVSQNPRHKITKRGQNVTFRCDPISEHNRLYWYRQTLGQGPEFLTYFQNEAQLEKSRLLSDRFSAERPKGSFSTLEIQRTEQGDSAMYLCASSQLLRGGPGNTIYFGEGSWLTVV.

V usage is TRBV11-3 and J usage is TRBJ2-7; 8 bases match TRBD1. The V gene end was trimmed by 1 base and the J gene end by 0 bases; junction bases not matched to a gene: 5. The germline gives CDR1 SGHNT, CDR2 YENEEA. The CDR3 has 16 residues. The CDR3 DNA reads TGTGCCAGCAGCTTAGGGGGGGACAGGCTCTCCTACGAGCAGTACTTC. It encodes CASSLGGDRLSYEQYF.

This clone was counted a few times. The chain carries TRBV11-2 and TRBJ1-1; D is unresolved. Germline values: CDR1 SGHAT, CDR2 FQNNGV. This CDR3 region has 12 residues. Trimming cost V 3 bases and J 6 bases, with 8 bases left between them. The CDR3 is CASSFGRAEAFF. The DNA of the CDR3 is TGTGCCAGCAGCTTTGGGAGAGCTGAAGCTTTCTTT.

This chain links TRBV15 with TRBJ1-1; D is perhaps TRBD1 (5 bases). CDR1 and CDR2 from the germline V gene are LNHNV and YYDKDF (reference sequence). V gave up 1 base and J gave up 0 bases, with 6 bases separating them. The CDR3 length is 14 residues. This chain's CDR3 is CATSRGGMNTEAFF. The CDR3 bases are TGTGCCACCAGCAGAGGGGGGATGAACACTGAAGCTTTCTTT.

For the CDR3, the DNA is TGTGCCAGCAGTTTAGTTGGCAATCAGCCCCAGCATTTT. Translating gives CASSLVGNQPQHF. The chain has TRBV28 and TRBJ1-5; D unclear. Germline lookup yields CDR1 MDHEN and CDR2 SYDVKM. This CDR3 comprises 13 residues. The V gene lost 2 bases and the J gene lost 2 bases, with 4 bases spanning the gap.

The rearrangement joins TRBV7-9 to TRBJ1-1; weak D call: TRBD1 (5 bases). Between the trimmed V and J ends, which lost 3 bases and 11 bases, there was a span of 13 bases. The CDR3 loop spans 12 amino acids. Per the germline V gene, CDR1 is SEHNR and CDR2 is FQNEAQ (reference sequence). The CDR3 sequence: CASSLTDSRAFF. Written as DNA, the CDR3 is TGTGCCAGCAGCTTGACTGACAGTCGTGCTTTCTTT.

The chain combines TRBV9 with TRBJ1-1; tentative D call: TRBD1 (5 bases). V was clipped by 3 bases and J by 5 bases, with 20 bases between them. CDR1 and CDR2 (germline): SGDLS, YYNGEE. This CDR3 spans 16 amino acids. CDR3 residues: CASSAGGPQMGTEAFF. The CDR3 DNA reads as TGTGCCAGCAGCGCGGGGGGACCCCAAATGGGTACTGAAGCTTTCTTT.

With respect to this clone: The junction shows a germline mismatch at one end, possibly a read error. The chain is built from TRBV6-1 and TRBJ2-7; 11 nucleotides line up with TRBD2. The germline gives CDR1 MNHNS, CDR2 SASEGT. The CDR3 contains 14 residues. CDR3: CASSEKGLAVEGDF. The CDR3 DNA sequence: TGTGCCAGCAGTGAAAAGGGACTAGCGGTGGAAGGGGACTTC.

The V gene is TRBV5-6, the J gene TRBJ2-3; D uncertain. CDR3 length: 14 amino acids. Trimming stripped 3 bases from V and 2 bases from J, with 10 bases between. CDR1 and CDR2 (germline): SGHDT, YYEEEE. In DNA, the CDR3 is TGTGCCAGCAGCTGGGGTGTCGACACAGATACGCAGTATTTT. This gives the protein CASSWGVDTDTQYF. The full variable domain, its missing parts supplied by reference TRBV5-6 and TRBJ2-3, is DAGVTQSPTHLIKTRGQQVTLRCSPKSGHDTVSWYQQALGQGPQFIFQYYEEEERQRGNFPDRFSGHQFPNYSSELNVNALLLGDSALYLCASSWGVDTDTQYFGPGTRLTVL.

The genes are TRBV23-1 and TRBJ1-4; D call uncertain. TRBV23-1 is labeled an ORF, and its function is uncertain. This CDR3 contains 11 residues. The V end lost 11 bases, the J end lost 6 bases, and 10 bases lay between the germline ends. CDR3 DNA sequence: TGCGCCTGGGGTTGGGATGAAAAACTGTTTTTT. This gives the protein CAWGWDEKLFF.

The J gene is TRBJ2-3, the V gene TRBV5-4, with 8 bases matching TRBD2. The length of the CDR3 is 16 residues. In germline, CDR1 is SGHNT, CDR2 YYREEE (reference sequence). V trimming: 4 bases; J trimming: 2 bases; junction bases outside the gene matches: 9. The CDR3 is CASSPSGGLLTDTQYF. The CDR3 nucleotides read TGTGCCAGCAGCCCGAGCGGGGGCCTACTCACAGATACGCAGTATTTT.